The 26 T cell receptor beta chains listed next were all sequenced from one sample in a study of cytomegalovirus exposure and HLA in healthy donors. The PCR was carried out with 60 Vbeta primers and 13 Jbeta primers. Sequencing was performed with immunoSEQ multiplex PCR; in TCRdb, only in-frame clones are kept and a portion is missing. Of some 120,000 clones in the sample, roughly 70% are singletons; the top ten hold over 1.5%. Sequenced input: PBMCs. Source of these receptors: a woman between 18 and 30 years old in good health and CMV-seronegative.

This sequence joins TRBV5-8 and TRBJ2-7; D is ambiguous. The germline CDR1 and CDR2 sequences are SGHTS and YDEGEE. This CDR3 has 16 residues. Trimming removed 0 bases from V and 4 bases from J, with 17 bases in between. The CDR3 loop is CASSLGWAFRTYEQYF. For the CDR3, the DNA is TGTGCCAGCAGCTTGGGGTGGGCGTTCCGAACTTACGAGCAGTACTTC.

The rearrangement links TRBV7-6 to TRBJ1-3; 7 nucleotides agree with TRBD1. Germline-derived CDR1 and CDR2 are SGHVS and FNYEAQ. The CDR3 sequence is 15 residues long. J was trimmed by 3 bases and V by 5 bases; bases with no gene match: 7. The CDR3 DNA follows: TGTGCCAGCAGCCAACAGGGGAGTGGTGGAAACACCATATATTTT. It specifies CASSQQGSGGNTIYF.

The chain has TRBV27 and TRBJ2-3; the match to TRBD1 covers 7 bases. Germline CDR1 and CDR2: MNHEY and SMNVEV (reference sequence). Trimming at V came to 5 bases and at J to 2 bases, leaving 4 bases not matched to a gene. The CDR3 contains 14 residues. CDR3 loop: CASSQTGPTDTQYF. Written as DNA, the CDR3 is TGTGCCAGCAGTCAGACAGGGCCCACAGATACGCAGTATTTT.

This rearrangement joins TRBV5-1 to TRBJ1-1, with 7 bases matching TRBD1. Trimming at V came to 2 bases and at J to 5 bases, leaving 9 bases not matched to a gene. The CDR3 runs 15 residues. Germline CDR1 SGHRS, CDR2 YFSETQ. In DNA form, the CDR3 reads TGCGCCAGCAGCTTAGAGGGGGGACAGACTACTGAAGCTTTCTTT. It is translated as CASSLEGGQTTEAFF. Complete variable domain (other parts from reference TRBV5-1 and TRBJ1-1): KAGVTQTPRYLIKTRGQQVTLSCSPISGHRSVSWYQQTPGQGLQFLFEYFSETQRNKGNFPGRFSGRQFSNSRSEMNVSTLELGDSALYLCASSLEGGQTTEAFFGQGTRLTVV.

Turning to this clone: Relative to the germline gene, one junction end is altered; a read error may explain this. The gene calls are TRBV7-7 and TRBJ2-1, with TRBD1 matching 7 bases. The CDR3 consists of 13 residues. Germline V CDR1 and CDR2: SSHAT, FNYEAQ (reference sequence). CDR3 DNA sequence: TGTGCTAGCAGCACTGACAGGGTCCATGAGCAGTTCTTC. Residues: CASSTDRVHEQFF.

The chain links TRBV5-6 to TRBJ2-7; D gene unclear. Per the germline V gene, CDR1 is SGHDT and CDR2 is YYEEEE. The CDR3 spans 16 residues. The ends were cut back, 3 bases at V and 2 bases at J, with 18 bases in the middle. The CDR3 DNA reads TGTGCCAGCAGCTCCCCCAGAGTCACAGATACCTACGAGCAGTACTTC. Amino acids: CASSSPRVTDTYEQYF.

This clone has just a few counts. This sequence joins TRBV7-9 and TRBJ1-5; TRBD1 aligns across 8 bases. The CDR3 is 15 amino acids. The germline gives CDR1 SEHNR, CDR2 FQNEAQ (reference sequence). The trim removed 5 bases at V and 4 bases at J, leaving 7 bases unmatched. The chain's CDR3 is CASSLGQGVNQPQHF. The CDR3 DNA reads as TGTGCCAGCAGCCTCGGACAGGGTGTGAATCAGCCCCAGCATTTT.

The CDR3 here is CASSSRGHWTEAFF. The CDR3 DNA is TGTGCCAGCAGTTCCAGGGGGCATTGGACTGAAGCTTTCTTT. The V and J genes are TRBV28 and TRBJ1-1, with TRBD1 matching over 8 bases. With V trimmed by 4 bases and J by 5 bases, 6 bases remained unmatched. This CDR3 is built from 14 residues. Germline-derived CDR1 and CDR2 are MDHEN and SYDVKM.

The rearrangement uses TRBV10-3 and TRBJ1-2; no firm D call. Germline CDR1 reads ENHRY; CDR2 reads SYGVKD. Trimming removed 0 bases at V and 4 bases at J, with 15 bases between. This CDR3 contains 16 residues. The CDR3 spells CAISESFTGSSYGYTF. As DNA, the CDR3 is TGTGCCATCAGTGAGTCGTTTACGGGGTCCAGCTATGGCTACACCTTC.

As regards this clone: The same CDR3 also results from other DNA sequences found in this sample. The chain recombines TRBV5-1 with TRBJ2-5, with D perhaps TRBD1 (5 bases). The CDR3 is 13 amino acids. CDR1 is SGHRS, CDR2 YFSETQ, per germline. Trimming took 0 bases from V and 4 from J, leaving 7 bases between them. CDR3 in amino acids: CASSLGQGETQYF. CDR3 DNA sequence: TGCGCCAGCAGCTTGGGGCAGGGAGAGACCCAGTACTTC.

V is TRBV6-5 and J is TRBJ1-1, with 9 bases aligning to TRBD1. CDR1 is MNHEY, CDR2 SVGAGI, per germline. The CDR3 contains 15 residues. J was trimmed by 0 bases and V by 5 bases; bases with no gene match: 4. The CDR3 loop reads CASSRQGGLNTEAFF. The DNA of the CDR3 is TGTGCCAGCAGTCGACAGGGGGGCCTGAACACTGAAGCTTTCTTT.

This chain links TRBV6-5 with TRBJ2-6; no definite D call. CDR3 size: 13 residues. The V end lost 6 bases, the J end lost 1 base, and 4 bases lay between the germline ends. Germline CDR1 is MNHEY and CDR2 is SVGAGI. The CDR3 nucleotides are TGTGCCAGCAGGCTATCTGGGGCCAACGTCCTGACTTTC. This encodes CASRLSGANVLTF.

Note on this clone: This specimen includes other DNA sequences encoding the same CDR3. The chain carries TRBV10-3 and TRBJ1-1, with D tentatively TRBD1 (5 bases). V was pared by 4 bases and J by 1 base, with 7 bases between. The CDR3 runs to 13 residues. The germline gives CDR1 ENHRY, CDR2 SYGVKD. The CDR3 is CAISAGGNTEAFF. DNA for the CDR3: TGTGCCATCAGTGCGGGGGGGAACACTGAAGCTTTCTTT.

The chain has TRBV29-1 and TRBJ2-7; maybe TRBD1 (5 bases). Germline lookup yields CDR1 SQVTM and CDR2 ANQGSEA. The V gene lost 8 bases and the J gene lost 2 bases, with 13 bases spanning the gap. This CDR3 comprises 12 residues. CDR3: CSFTTVTYEQYF. DNA of the CDR3: TGCAGCTTTACGACAGTAACCTACGAGCAGTACTTC.

V gene TRBV2 combines with J gene TRBJ2-7, with TRBD2 matching 9 bases. This CDR3 has 15 residues. In germline, CDR1 is SNHLY, CDR2 FYNNEI. Trimming took 7 bases from V and 3 from J; bases not matched to a gene: 10. The CDR3 DNA is TGTGCCAGCAATCTCCTAGCGGGGCCCCTCTACGAGCAGTACTTC. Translation gives CASNLLAGPLYEQYF.

The chain links TRBV28 to TRBJ1-2, with D tentatively TRBD1 (6 bases). CDR1 and CDR2 (germline): MDHEN, SYDVKM. V was pared by 7 bases and J by 6 bases, with 21 bases between. CDR3 length equals 15 residues. DNA of the CDR3: TGTGCCAGCACCTCACCCCGCCGGGACACGGATGGCTACACCTTC. It encodes CASTSPRRDTDGYTF.

This clone was seen more than once but under ten times. V usage is TRBV5-1 and J usage is TRBJ1-1; D not certain. Per the germline V gene, CDR1 is SGHRS and CDR2 is YFSETQ. The V and J ends lost 6 bases and 3 bases respectively, with 9 bases between them. This CDR3 comprises 12 residues. The CDR3 coding sequence is TGCGCCAGCAACGGAGAAGACACTGAAGCTTTCTTT. Translating it yields CASNGEDTEAFF.

V is TRBV5-1 and J is TRBJ2-1, with 9 bases lining up with TRBD1. The CDR3 totals 14 residues. The germline V gene encodes CDR1 SGHRS and CDR2 YFSETQ. V shed 4 bases, J shed 5 bases, and the junction held 4 bases outside the gene matches. CDR3 DNA: TGCGCCAGCAGCCGGGACAGGGTCAACAATGAGCAGTTCTTC. Encoded protein: CASSRDRVNNEQFF.

The chain's CDR3 is CASSLAGGQGDTGELFF. Here the CDR3 DNA reads TGCGCCAGCAGCTTGGCCGGGGGTCAGGGAGACACCGGGGAGCTGTTTTTT. The chain recombines TRBV5-1 with TRBJ2-2, with D tentatively TRBD2 (6 bases). The V end lost 0 bases, the J end lost 3 bases, and 15 bases lay between the germline ends. Germline-derived CDR1 and CDR2 are SGHRS and YFSETQ. The CDR3 consists of 17 residues. The complete variable domain, with remaining parts taken from reference TRBV5-1 and TRBJ2-2, reads KAGVTQTPRYLIKTRGQQVTLSCSPISGHRSVSWYQQTPGQGLQFLFEYFSETQRNKGNFPGRFSGRQFSNSRSEMNVSTLELGDSALYLCASSLAGGQGDTGELFFGEGSRLTVL.

The chain joins TRBV6-5 to TRBJ1-1, with a possible D match to TRBD1 (6 bases). The CDR3 covers 14 residues. Per germline, CDR1 MNHEY and CDR2 SVGAGI. V lost 2 bases and J lost 0, with 7 bases in between. The CDR3 loop is CASSYGGLNTEAFF. The CDR3 DNA sequence: TGTGCCAGCAGTTACGGGGGCCTGAACACTGAAGCTTTCTTT.

The chain is built from TRBV5-4 and TRBJ2-1; D may be TRBD1 (6 bases). With 5 bases removed from V and 6 bases from J, the gap between germline ends came to 18 bases. CDR1 and CDR2 (germline): SGHNT, YYREEE (reference sequence). This CDR3 comprises 15 residues. The DNA for the CDR3 is TGTGCCAGCAGTTTCCAAAACAGGGACCGCAATGAGCAGTTCTTC. Encoded protein: CASSFQNRDRNEQFF.

This clone was seen more than once but under ten times. The V call is TRBV30, the J call TRBJ2-5, with TRBD2 as a possible D gene (6 bases). The CDR3 has 13 residues. Trimming took off 5 bases at V and 8 bases at J, with 18 bases between the two ends. Germline CDR1 reads GTSNPN; CDR2 reads SVGIG (reference sequence). CDR3 nucleotide sequence: TGTGCCTGGTCGGGTTTAGCGGCTTTAACCCAGTACTTC. It translates to CAWSGLAALTQYF.

The CDR3 DNA is TGTGCCAGCAGTTTAACCTACGTGGGCCTCGAGCAGTACTTC. Protein sequence: CASSLTYVGLEQYF. The chain links TRBV28 to TRBJ2-7; no clear D gene. Trimming stripped 2 bases from V and 6 bases from J, with 14 bases between. In germline, CDR1 is MDHEN, CDR2 SYDVKM. This CDR3 spans 14 amino acids.

The rearrangement joins TRBV28 to TRBJ1-2; maybe TRBD1 (6 bases). This CDR3 comprises 16 residues. V shed 2 bases and J shed 2 bases, with 15 bases lying between them. Germline loops: CDR1 MDHEN, CDR2 SYDVKM. The CDR3 region has the DNA TGTGCCAGCAGTTTACCTTATCACAGGGAAAACTATGGCTACACCTTC. Its protein is CASSLPYHRENYGYTF.

This clone occurred once. The chain combines TRBV2 with TRBJ1-4; D unresolved. The ends were cut back, 7 bases at V and 2 bases at J, with 14 bases in the middle. The CDR3 covers 15 residues. The V gene's germline CDR1 is SNHLY and CDR2 FYNNEI. The CDR3 region is CASKRNGLTNEKLFF. CDR3 DNA sequence: TGTGCCAGCAAAAGAAATGGGCTTACTAATGAAAAACTGTTTTTT.

The chain is built from TRBV19 and TRBJ1-1; the D is unclear. The V gene lost 3 bases and the J gene lost 12 bases, with 11 bases spanning the gap. The CDR3 contains 11 residues. Germline V lookup: CDR1 LNHDA, CDR2 SQIVND (reference sequence). The CDR3 is CASSIPRWSFF. Written as DNA, the CDR3 is TGTGCCAGTAGTATCCCGCGGTGGTCTTTCTTT.